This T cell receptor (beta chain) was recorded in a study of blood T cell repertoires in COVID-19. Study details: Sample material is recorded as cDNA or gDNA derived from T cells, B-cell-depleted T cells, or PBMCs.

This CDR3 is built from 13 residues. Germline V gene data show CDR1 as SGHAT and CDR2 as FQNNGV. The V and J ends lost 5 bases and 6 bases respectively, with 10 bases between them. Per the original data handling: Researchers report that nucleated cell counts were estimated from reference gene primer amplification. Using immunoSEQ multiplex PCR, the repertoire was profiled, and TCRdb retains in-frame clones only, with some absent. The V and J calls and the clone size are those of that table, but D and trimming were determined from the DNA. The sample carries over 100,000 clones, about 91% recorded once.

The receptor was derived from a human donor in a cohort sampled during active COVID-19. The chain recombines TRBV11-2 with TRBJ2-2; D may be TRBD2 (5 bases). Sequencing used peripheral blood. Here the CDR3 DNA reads TGTGCCAGCAGCCTGACTATCCCCGGGGAGCTGTTTTTT. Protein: CASSLTIPGELFF.